The clone carrying this TCR beta chain appeared a few times. Its antigen is unknown. This specimen belongs to a study of molecular identifiers for immune sequencing clone quantification. For the study at large: In replicates, RNA from approximately 22,000 or 94,000 naive CD8 cells was divided five ways and four parts were sequenced. The study's findings and limits: More than 800,000 naive cells reportedly did not prevent detection of spiked Jurkat TCR RNA from one cell. For effector cells, clones above 20 RNA copies held over 97% of molecules; for naive cells, under 1%.

Sorting isolated naive CD8 T cells as CD8+CD4-CCR7+CD45RA+ events. Each CDR3 protein gets one entry after TCRdb re-called the PCR reads with MiXCR. The repertoire holds 550,000 to 750,000 distinct CDR3 sequences, with 15% to 20% as singletons. The CDR3 covers 15 residues. The V end was cut by 10 bases, the J end by 0 bases, with 18 bases between. Germline lookup yields CDR1 LNHDA and CDR2 SQIVND (reference sequence). V is TRBV19 and J is TRBJ1-1, with D hard to call. The receptor was isolated from a human donor in good health. Some libraries in this study had Jurkat cell RNA spiked in. The sample consisted of naive CD8+ T cells from blood, with Jurkat cell RNA spiked in. Specified subset: FACS-sorted CD8+CD4-CCR7+CD45RA+ naive T cells. Here the CDR3 reads CATKANSLMNTEAFF. CDR3 nucleotide sequence: TGTGCCACCAAAGCCAACAGCCTCATGAACACTGAAGCTTTCTTT.